The text below deals with one TCR beta chain. The target antigen is unknown. This sample is drawn from a study of cytomegalovirus exposure and HLA in healthy donors. The study's findings and limits: Some V segments, including TRBV6-2 and TRBV6-3, were excluded as indistinguishable. In a later analysis, donors in an Asian-associated ancestry cluster reportedly had fewer N-insertions in productive TCRs than the cohort mean. The classifier reportedly diagnosed cytomegalovirus status with high specificity and sensitivity.

Both 60 Vbeta primers and 13 Jbeta primers went into the PCR. Only in-frame clones appear in the TCRdb table, and some are missing; sequencing was by immunoSEQ multiplex PCR. The table lists about 160,000 clones, approximately 80% of them singletons. Trimming removed 6 bases from V and 2 bases from J; junction bases left unmatched: 1. This CDR3 spans 14 amino acids. Per germline, CDR1 MNHEY and CDR2 SVGAGI. The sequenced sample consisted of PBMCs. The clonotype originates from a woman aged 18-29 years in good health and CMV-seronegative. The chain couples TRBV6-5 to TRBJ1-4; 9 bases align to TRBD1. The CDR3 is CASSGTGTNEKLFF. The CDR3 DNA reads as TGTGCCAGCAGCGGGACAGGGACTAATGAAAAACTGTTTTTT.